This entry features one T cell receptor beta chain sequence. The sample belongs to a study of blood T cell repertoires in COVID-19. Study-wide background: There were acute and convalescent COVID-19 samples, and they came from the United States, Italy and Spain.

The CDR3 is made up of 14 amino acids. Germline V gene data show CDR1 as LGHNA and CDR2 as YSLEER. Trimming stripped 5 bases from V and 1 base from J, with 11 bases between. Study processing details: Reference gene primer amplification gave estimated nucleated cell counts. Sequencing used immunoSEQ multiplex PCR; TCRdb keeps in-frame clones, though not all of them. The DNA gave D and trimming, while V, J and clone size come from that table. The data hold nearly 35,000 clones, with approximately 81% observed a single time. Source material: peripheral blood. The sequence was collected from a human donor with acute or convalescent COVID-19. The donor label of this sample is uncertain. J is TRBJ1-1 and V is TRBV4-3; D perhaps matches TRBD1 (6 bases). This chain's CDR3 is CASSWTVQNTEAFF. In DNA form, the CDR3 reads TGCGCCAGCAGCTGGACAGTTCAGAACACTGAAGCTTTCTTT.